The sequence of this T cell receptor (beta chain) was determined in a study of early T cells in non-severe SARS-CoV-2 infection. On the study more broadly: The chains were unpaired, and the sequenced material was bulk RNA from unsorted whole blood. Whole-study results and caveats: VDJdb matching, biased toward anti-spike CD8 responses, missed private and CD4 specificities.

A word on this clonotype: As yet, its antigen is unknown.

Germline V gene sequence: CDR1 SGDLS, CDR2 YYNGEE. This CDR3 is 14 amino acids long. V was pared by 4 bases and J by 3 bases, with 14 bases between. Individually, cDNA molecules had unique molecular identifiers attached to them. Using its own MiXCR run on the 5' RACE reads, TCRdb lists one record per CDR3 protein. Here the sample spans about 35,000 distinct CDR3 sequences, roughly 4% being singletons. The rearrangement joins TRBV9 to TRBJ2-7, with D perhaps TRBD1 or TRBD2 (5 bases each). Specimen: whole blood. The sequence came from an adult who was a healthcare worker with PCR-confirmed SARS-CoV-2 infection or an uninfected control (not recorded which). The CDR3 here is CASSPPTGGYEQYF. In nucleotides, the CDR3 is TGTGCCAGCAGCCCCCCCACAGGAGGCTACGAGCAGTACTTC. Full variable domain (missing parts from reference TRBV9 and TRBJ2-7): DSGVTQTPKHLITATGQRVTLRCSPRSGDLSVYWYQQSLDQGLQFLIQYYNGEERAKGNILERFSAQQFPDLHSELNLSSLELGDSALYFCASSPPTGGYEQYFGPGTRLTVT.